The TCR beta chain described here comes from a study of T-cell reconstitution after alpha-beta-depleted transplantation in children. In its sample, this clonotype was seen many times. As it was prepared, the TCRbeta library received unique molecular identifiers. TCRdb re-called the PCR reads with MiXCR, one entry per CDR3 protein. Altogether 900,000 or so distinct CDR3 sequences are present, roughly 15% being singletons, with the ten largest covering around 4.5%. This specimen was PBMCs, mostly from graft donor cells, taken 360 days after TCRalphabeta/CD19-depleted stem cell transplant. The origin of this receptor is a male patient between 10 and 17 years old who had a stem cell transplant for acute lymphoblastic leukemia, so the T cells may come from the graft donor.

The CDR3 spells CASSVKGFDEQYF. The CDR3 region has the DNA TGTGCCAGCAGTGTGAAAGGTTTCGACGAGCAGTACTTC. The V gene is TRBV25-1, the J gene TRBJ2-7; D ambiguous. Trimming pared 4 bases from V and 5 bases from J, leaving 12 bases between. The length of the CDR3 is 13 residues. CDR1 is MGHDK and CDR2 is SYGVNS in the germline V gene.